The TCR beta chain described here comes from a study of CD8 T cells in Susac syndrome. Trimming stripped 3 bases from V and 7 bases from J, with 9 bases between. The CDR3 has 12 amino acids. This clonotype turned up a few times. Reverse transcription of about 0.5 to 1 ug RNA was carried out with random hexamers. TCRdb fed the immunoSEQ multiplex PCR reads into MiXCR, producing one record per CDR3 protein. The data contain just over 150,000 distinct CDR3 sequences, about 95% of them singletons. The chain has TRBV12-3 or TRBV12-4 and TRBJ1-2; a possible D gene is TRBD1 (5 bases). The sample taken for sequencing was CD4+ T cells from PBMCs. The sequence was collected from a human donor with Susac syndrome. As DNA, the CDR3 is TGTGCCAGCAGTTTGGGTGGGGGTGGCTACACCTTC. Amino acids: CASSLGGGGYTF.